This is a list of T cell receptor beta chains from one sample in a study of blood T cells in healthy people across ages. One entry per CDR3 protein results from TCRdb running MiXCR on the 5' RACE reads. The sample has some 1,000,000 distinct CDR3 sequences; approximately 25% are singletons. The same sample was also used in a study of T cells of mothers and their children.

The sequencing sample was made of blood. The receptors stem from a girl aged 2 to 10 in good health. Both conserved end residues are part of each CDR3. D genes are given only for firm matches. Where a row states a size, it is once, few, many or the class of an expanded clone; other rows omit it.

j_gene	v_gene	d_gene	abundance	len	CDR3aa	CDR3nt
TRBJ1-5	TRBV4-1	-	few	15	CASSQVEGPGQPRHF	TGCGCCAGCAGCCAAGTTGAAGGCCCAGGGCAGCCCCGGCATTTT
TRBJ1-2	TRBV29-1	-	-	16	CSAAVAGKAYGYGYTF	TGCAGCGCCGCGGTGGCGGGAAAAGCCTACGGCTATGGCTACACCTTC
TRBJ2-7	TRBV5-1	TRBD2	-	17	CASSSLPGTSGSYEQYF	TGCGCCAGCAGCTCGCTACCAGGGACTAGCGGGAGTTACGAGCAGTACTTC
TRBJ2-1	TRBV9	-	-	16	CASSESSDSSYNEQFF	TGTGCCAGCAGCGAGTCTAGCGACAGCTCCTACAATGAGCAGTTCTTC
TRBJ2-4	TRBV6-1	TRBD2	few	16	CASSDLGRVAGDREYF	TGTGCCAGCAGTGATTTGGGCAGGGTAGCGGGAGACCGGGAGTACTTC
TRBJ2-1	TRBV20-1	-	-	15	CSAPPHGVIGGEQFF	TGCAGTGCTCCTCCCCACGGGGTCATCGGGGGTGAGCAGTTCTTC
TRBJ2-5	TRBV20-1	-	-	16	CSASGEEGTSQETQYF	TGCAGTGCTAGCGGAGAGGAGGGGACGAGCCAAGAGACCCAGTACTTC
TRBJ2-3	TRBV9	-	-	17	CASSVRLAYYSTDTQYF	TGTGCCAGCAGCGTAAGGCTAGCGTATTACAGCACAGATACGCAGTATTTT
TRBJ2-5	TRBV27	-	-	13	CASSPEAGETQYF	TGTGCCAGCAGTCCAGAGGCCGGGGAGACCCAGTACTTC
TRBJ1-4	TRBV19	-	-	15	CASSNEGSFNEKLFF	TGTGCCAGTAGTAACGAGGGGAGCTTTAATGAAAAACTGTTTTTT
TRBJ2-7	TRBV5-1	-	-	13	CASSSGGHYEQYF	TGCGCCAGCAGCTCGGGCGGGCACTACGAGCAGTACTTC
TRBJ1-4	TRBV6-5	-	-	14	CASSRQRLGEKLFF	TGTGCCAGCAGTCGACAGAGATTGGGTGAAAAACTGTTTTTT
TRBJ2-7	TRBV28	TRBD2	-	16	CASSKLAGSLSYEQYF	TGTGCCAGCAGTAAATTAGCGGGAAGCCTCTCCTACGAGCAGTACTTC
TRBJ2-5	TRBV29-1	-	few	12	CSGFTLQETLYF	TGCAGCGGCTTTACCTTACAAGAGACCCTGTACTTC
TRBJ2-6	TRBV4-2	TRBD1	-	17	CASSQGDRVSGANVLTF	TGTGCCAGCAGCCAAGGGGACAGGGTTTCTGGGGCCAACGTCCTGACTTTC
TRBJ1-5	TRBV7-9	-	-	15	CAGSTNNREDQPQHF	TGTGCCGGCAGCACAAATAACAGGGAAGATCAGCCCCAGCATTTT
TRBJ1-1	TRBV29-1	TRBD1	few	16	CSVTGWVDRVDTEAFF	TGCAGCGTTACAGGATGGGTCGACAGGGTGGACACTGAAGCTTTCTTT
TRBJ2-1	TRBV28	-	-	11	CASLGMNEQFF	TGTGCCAGCTTGGGTATGAATGAGCAGTTCTTC
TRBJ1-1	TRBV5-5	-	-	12	CASSLDEVEAFF	TGTGCCAGCAGCTTGGACGAGGTTGAAGCTTTCTTT
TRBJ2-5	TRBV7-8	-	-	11	CATGGAETQYF	TGTGCCACTGGAGGGGCGGAGACCCAGTACTTC
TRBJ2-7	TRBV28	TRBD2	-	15	CASREPGLADYEQYF	TGTGCCAGCAGAGAACCGGGACTAGCGGACTACGAGCAGTACTTC
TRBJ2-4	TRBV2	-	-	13	CASSDKDLNIQYF	TGTGCCAGCAGTGATAAGGACTTAAACATTCAGTACTTC
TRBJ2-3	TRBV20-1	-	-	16	CSALMGTDKFTDTQYF	TGCAGTGCCTTGATGGGGACCGATAAATTCACAGATACGCAGTATTTT
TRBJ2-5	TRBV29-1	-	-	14	CSVETAGAGETQYF	TGCAGCGTTGAAACCGCCGGGGCCGGGGAGACCCAGTACTTC
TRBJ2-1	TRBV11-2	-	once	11	CASSLQYEQFF	TGTGCCAGCAGCTTACAGTACGAGCAGTTCTTC